This T cell receptor (beta chain) was documented in a study of cytomegalovirus exposure and HLA in healthy donors. Sequenced by immunoSEQ multiplex PCR; TCRdb stores in-frame clones only, minus some. The sample consists of some 170,000 clones, around 85% of them appearing once. This clone was observed once. The sequencing input was PBMCs. The receptor comes from a man aged 30 to 39 in good health and CMV-seropositive.

The CDR3 nucleotides read TGCGCCAGCAGCCAAGGACGGGCGGGGGACCACCCCGAGACCCAGTACTTC. It codes for CASSQGRAGDHPETQYF. The rearrangement joins TRBV4-3 to TRBJ2-5, with 7 bases matching TRBD2. V shed 1 base, J shed 5 bases, and the junction held 13 bases outside the gene matches. Germline assignment: CDR1 LGHNA and CDR2 YSLEER. This CDR3 region has 17 residues.